These T cell receptor beta chains were read from a single sample in a study of blood T cells in healthy people across ages. Each CDR3 protein is one row after TCRdb ran MiXCR on the 5' RACE reads. The data hold about a million distinct CDR3 sequences, with 35% to 40% observed a single time. The sequenced sample was blood. The receptors here all came from a man younger than 35 in good health. Each CDR3 is given with its conserved first and last residue. A D gene is named only where the DNA matches it firmly. Rows give clone size only sometimes, using once, few, many, or a class for an expanded clone.

abundance: -
d_gene: -
j_gene: TRBJ1-4
v_gene: TRBV10-3
CDR3nt: TGTGCCATCAGTCCCGGGACGGATAATGAAAAACTGTTTTTT
CDR3aa: CAISPGTDNEKLFF

abundance: -
d_gene: -
j_gene: TRBJ1-1
v_gene: TRBV10-3
CDR3nt: TGTGCCATCAGTGAGTCAGGGCGGGAAGGAAAGGCTGAAGCTTTCTTT
CDR3aa: CAISESGREGKAEAFF

abundance: many
d_gene: -
j_gene: TRBJ2-5
v_gene: TRBV5-1
CDR3nt: TGCGCCAGCAGGTTGAGACTACGGGGAGAGACCCAGTACTTC
CDR3aa: CASRLRLRGETQYF

abundance: -
d_gene: TRBD2
j_gene: TRBJ2-3
v_gene: TRBV20-1
CDR3nt: TGCAGTGGGACGTTAGCGGGGGGGCAGGGTACGCAGTATTTT
CDR3aa: CSGTLAGGQGTQYF

abundance: -
d_gene: TRBD2
j_gene: TRBJ2-2
v_gene: TRBV9
CDR3nt: TGTGCCAGCAGCGTAAGCGGGGCAGTCTCCACCGGGGAGCTGTTTTTT
CDR3aa: CASSVSGAVSTGELFF

abundance: few
d_gene: -
j_gene: TRBJ2-1
v_gene: TRBV6-2/TRBV6-3
CDR3nt: TGTGCCAGCGGTTTAAGGGTAGGAAACAATGAGCAGTTCTTC
CDR3aa: CASGLRVGNNEQFF

abundance: many
d_gene: -
j_gene: TRBJ2-7
v_gene: TRBV4-1
CDR3nt: TGCGCCAGCAGCCAACAGTGGGACATAGCCTACGAGCAGTACTTC
CDR3aa: CASSQQWDIAYEQYF

abundance: -
d_gene: -
j_gene: TRBJ1-4
v_gene: TRBV11-2
CDR3nt: TGTGCCAGCAGCTTAAGGAATCGATGGGGGCAGCATAATGAAAAACTGTTTTTT
CDR3aa: CASSLRNRWGQHNEKLFF

abundance: -
d_gene: TRBD1
j_gene: TRBJ1-1
v_gene: TRBV20-1
CDR3nt: TGCAGTGCTATGCCGTCCGGCGAGACAGGGGGTCGTATCGAGACTGAAGCTTTCTTT
CDR3aa: CSAMPSGETGGRIETEAFF

abundance: -
d_gene: TRBD1
j_gene: TRBJ1-2
v_gene: TRBV6-5
CDR3nt: TGTGCCAGCAGTTTCCCAGGGGGCGATGGCTACACCTTC
CDR3aa: CASSFPGGDGYTF

abundance: -
d_gene: TRBD1
j_gene: TRBJ2-7
v_gene: TRBV20-1
CDR3nt: TGCAGTGCTATTACCCGGGACAGGAGCTACGAGCAGTACTTC
CDR3aa: CSAITRDRSYEQYF

abundance: -
d_gene: -
j_gene: TRBJ1-2
v_gene: TRBV9
CDR3nt: TGTGCCAGCAGCGTAGGTCCTCTCTCCCGGGACGGCAACATCTATGGCCACACCTTC
CDR3aa: CASSVGPLSRDGNIYGHTF

abundance: few
d_gene: -
j_gene: TRBJ1-2
v_gene: TRBV6-1
CDR3nt: TGTGCCAGCAGTGAAGCAAACACCCCCGGACAGTATGGCTACACCTTC
CDR3aa: CASSEANTPGQYGYTF

abundance: few
d_gene: TRBD1
j_gene: TRBJ1-2
v_gene: TRBV9
CDR3nt: TGTGCCAGCAGCGCCGGACAGGGGACTAACTATGGCTACACCTTC
CDR3aa: CASSAGQGTNYGYTF

abundance: few
d_gene: -
j_gene: TRBJ1-4
v_gene: TRBV4-3
CDR3nt: TGCGCCAGCAGCCAACCCCACGGCGGTGGGAATGAAAAACTGTTTTTT
CDR3aa: CASSQPHGGGNEKLFF

abundance: few
d_gene: -
j_gene: TRBJ1-1
v_gene: TRBV4-2
CDR3nt: TGTGCCAGCAGCCCGGGACGGGGTGAAGCTTTCTTT
CDR3aa: CASSPGRGEAFF

abundance: -
d_gene: TRBD2
j_gene: TRBJ2-7
v_gene: TRBV6-2/TRBV6-3
CDR3nt: TGTGCCAACAGTTACGGGGAGGGATTATCCTACGAGCAGTACTTC
CDR3aa: CANSYGEGLSYEQYF

abundance: few
d_gene: -
j_gene: TRBJ1-5
v_gene: TRBV20-1
CDR3nt: TGCAGTGCTAGGCGGGACATAAATCAGCCCCAGCATTTT
CDR3aa: CSARRDINQPQHF

abundance: many
d_gene: TRBD1
j_gene: TRBJ1-2
v_gene: TRBV12-3/TRBV12-4
CDR3nt: TGTGCCAGCAGTCCATCGTCAGGACAGGGTGTGAATGGCTACACCTTC
CDR3aa: CASSPSSGQGVNGYTF

abundance: -
d_gene: TRBD2
j_gene: TRBJ2-3
v_gene: TRBV2
CDR3nt: TGTGCCAGCAGAGGGACTAGCGGGGGAGATACGCAGTATTTT
CDR3aa: CASRGTSGGDTQYF

abundance: few
d_gene: TRBD1
j_gene: TRBJ1-4
v_gene: TRBV5-1
CDR3nt: TGCGCCAGCAGCAAACAGGGGGGGGTGTCTAATGAAAAACTGTTTTTT
CDR3aa: CASSKQGGVSNEKLFF

abundance: -
d_gene: TRBD1
j_gene: TRBJ1-2
v_gene: TRBV2
CDR3nt: TGTGCCAGCAGGTCTACGACGGGACAGAATAACTATGGCTACACCTTC
CDR3aa: CASRSTTGQNNYGYTF

abundance: -
d_gene: -
j_gene: TRBJ1-2
v_gene: TRBV27
CDR3nt: TGTGCCAGCAGTTTATACCTGGGGGATGGCTACACCTTC
CDR3aa: CASSLYLGDGYTF